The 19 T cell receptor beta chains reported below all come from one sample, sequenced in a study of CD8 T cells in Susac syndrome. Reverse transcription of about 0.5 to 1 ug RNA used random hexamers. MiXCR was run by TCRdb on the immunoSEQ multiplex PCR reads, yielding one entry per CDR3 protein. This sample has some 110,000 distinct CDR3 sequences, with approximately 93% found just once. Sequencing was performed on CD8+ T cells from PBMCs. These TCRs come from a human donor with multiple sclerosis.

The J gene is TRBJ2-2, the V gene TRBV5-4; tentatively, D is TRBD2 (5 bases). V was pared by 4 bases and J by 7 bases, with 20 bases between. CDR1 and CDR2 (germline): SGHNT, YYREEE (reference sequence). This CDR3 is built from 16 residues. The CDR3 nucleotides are TGTGCCAGCAGCACCGGGCCCAGCCGGGATGACGGGGAGCTGTTTTTT. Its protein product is CASSTGPSRDDGELFF.

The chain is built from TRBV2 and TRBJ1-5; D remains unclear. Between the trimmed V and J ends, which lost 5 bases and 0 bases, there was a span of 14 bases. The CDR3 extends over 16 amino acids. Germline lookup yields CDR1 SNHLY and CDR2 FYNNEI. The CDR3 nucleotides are TGTGCCAGCAGTCTCGAGCCCCTTAATAGCAATCAGCCCCAGCATTTT. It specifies CASSLEPLNSNQPQHF. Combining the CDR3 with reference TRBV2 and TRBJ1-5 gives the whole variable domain EPEVTQTPSHQVTQMGQEVILRCVPISNHLYFYWYRQILGQKVEFLVSFYNNEISEKSEIFDDQFSVERPDGSNFTLKIRSTKLEDSAMYFCASSLEPLNSNQPQHFGDGTRLSIL.

The CDR3 DNA reads TGTGCCAGCAGCTTGGGGACCGAGCCCCAGCATTTT. Translating gives CASSLGTEPQHF. The chain uses TRBV5-4 and TRBJ1-5; D is unclear. Per the germline V gene, CDR1 is SGHNT and CDR2 is YYREEE (reference sequence). The CDR3 is made up of 12 amino acids. V dropped 0 bases and J dropped 8 bases, with 6 bases sitting between them.

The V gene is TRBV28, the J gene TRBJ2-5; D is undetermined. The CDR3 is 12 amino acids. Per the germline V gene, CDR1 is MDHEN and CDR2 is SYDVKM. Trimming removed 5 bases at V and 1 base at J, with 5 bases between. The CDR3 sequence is CASSEVQETQYF. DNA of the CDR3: TGTGCCAGCAGTGAGGTCCAAGAGACCCAGTACTTC.

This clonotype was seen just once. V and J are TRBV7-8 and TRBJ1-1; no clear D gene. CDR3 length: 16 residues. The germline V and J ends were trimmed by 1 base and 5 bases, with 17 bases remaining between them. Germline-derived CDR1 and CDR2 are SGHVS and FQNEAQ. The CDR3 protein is CASSLVIGLVQTEAFF. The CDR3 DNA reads TGTGCCAGCAGCTTAGTCATCGGCCTAGTACAGACTGAAGCTTTCTTT.

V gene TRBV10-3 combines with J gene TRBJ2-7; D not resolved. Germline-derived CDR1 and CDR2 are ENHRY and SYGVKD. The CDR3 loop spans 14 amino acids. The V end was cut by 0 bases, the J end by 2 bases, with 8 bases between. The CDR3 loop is CAISESNQAYEQYF. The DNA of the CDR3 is TGTGCCATCAGTGAGTCGAACCAGGCCTACGAGCAGTACTTC.

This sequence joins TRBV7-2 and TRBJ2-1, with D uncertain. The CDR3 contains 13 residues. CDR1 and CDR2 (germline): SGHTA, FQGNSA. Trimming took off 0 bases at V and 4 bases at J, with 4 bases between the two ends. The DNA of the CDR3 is TGTGCCAGCAGCTTAGCGAATTACAATGAGCAGTTCTTC. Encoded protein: CASSLANYNEQFF.

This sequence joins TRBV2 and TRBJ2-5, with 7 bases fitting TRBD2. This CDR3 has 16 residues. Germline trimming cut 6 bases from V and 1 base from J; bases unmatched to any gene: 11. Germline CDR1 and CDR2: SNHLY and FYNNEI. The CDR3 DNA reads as TGTGCCAGCAGAGCCGTCGGGGAGGGAAGCCAAGAGACCCAGTACTTC. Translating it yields CASRAVGEGSQETQYF.

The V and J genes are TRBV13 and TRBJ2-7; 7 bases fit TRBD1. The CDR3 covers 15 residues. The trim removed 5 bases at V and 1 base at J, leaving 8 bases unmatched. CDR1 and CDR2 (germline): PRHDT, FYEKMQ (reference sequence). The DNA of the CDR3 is TGTGCCAGCAGCCCCCCGGGACAGAAATCCTACGAGCAGTACTTC. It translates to CASSPPGQKSYEQYF.

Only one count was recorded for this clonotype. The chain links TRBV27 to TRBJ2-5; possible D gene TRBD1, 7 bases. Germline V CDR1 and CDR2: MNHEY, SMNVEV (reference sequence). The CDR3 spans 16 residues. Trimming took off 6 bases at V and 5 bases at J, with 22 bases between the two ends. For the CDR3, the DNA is TGTGCCAGCAGGCAACACCAGGGGGGTAATATGGAGACCCAGTACTTC. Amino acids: CASRQHQGGNMETQYF.

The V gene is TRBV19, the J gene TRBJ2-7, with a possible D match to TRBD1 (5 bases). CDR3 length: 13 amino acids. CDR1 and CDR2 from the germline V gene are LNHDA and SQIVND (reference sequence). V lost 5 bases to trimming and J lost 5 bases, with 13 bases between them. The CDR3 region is CASSPGQGHEQYV. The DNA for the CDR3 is TGTGCCAGTAGTCCGGGCCAGGGCCACGAGCAGTACGTC.

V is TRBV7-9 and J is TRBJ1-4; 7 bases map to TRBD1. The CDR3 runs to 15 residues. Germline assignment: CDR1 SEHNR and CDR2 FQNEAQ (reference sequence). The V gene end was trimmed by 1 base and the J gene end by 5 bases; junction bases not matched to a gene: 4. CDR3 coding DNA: TGTGCCAGCAGCTTAGATACAGGGGCGAATGAAAAACTGTTTTTT. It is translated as CASSLDTGANEKLFF.

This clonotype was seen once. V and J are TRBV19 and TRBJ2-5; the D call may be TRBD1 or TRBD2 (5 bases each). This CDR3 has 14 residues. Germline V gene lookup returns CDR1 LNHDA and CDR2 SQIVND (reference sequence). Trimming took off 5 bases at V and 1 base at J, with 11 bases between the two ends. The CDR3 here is CASSARDGQETQYF. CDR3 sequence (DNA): TGTGCCAGTAGTGCCCGGGACGGCCAAGAGACCCAGTACTTC. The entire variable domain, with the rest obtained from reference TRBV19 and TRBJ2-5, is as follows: DGGITQSPKYLFRKEGQNVTLSCEQNLNHDAMYWYRQDPGQGLRLIYYSQIVNDFQKGDIAEGYSVSREKKESFPLTVTSAQKNPTAFYLCASSARDGQETQYFGPGTRLLVL.

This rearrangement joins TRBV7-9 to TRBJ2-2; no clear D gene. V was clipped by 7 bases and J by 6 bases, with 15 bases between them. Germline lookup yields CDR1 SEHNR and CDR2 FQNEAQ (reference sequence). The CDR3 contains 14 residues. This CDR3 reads CASTLGRNPGELFF. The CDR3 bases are TGTGCCAGCACTCTCGGACGAAACCCCGGGGAGCTGTTTTTT.

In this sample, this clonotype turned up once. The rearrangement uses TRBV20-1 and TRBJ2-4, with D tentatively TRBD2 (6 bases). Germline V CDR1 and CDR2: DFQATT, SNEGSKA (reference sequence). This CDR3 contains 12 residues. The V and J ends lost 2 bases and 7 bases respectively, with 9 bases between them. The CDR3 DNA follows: TGCAGTGCTAGACGGGCGGGGAACATTCAGTACTTC. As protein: CSARRAGNIQYF.

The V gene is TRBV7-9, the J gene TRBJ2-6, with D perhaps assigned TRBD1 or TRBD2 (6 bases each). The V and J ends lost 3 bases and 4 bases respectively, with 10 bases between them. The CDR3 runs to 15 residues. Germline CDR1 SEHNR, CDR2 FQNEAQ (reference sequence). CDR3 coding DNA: TGTGCCAGCAGCTTGGGGGGCCGCGGGGCCAACGTCCTGACTTTC. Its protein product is CASSLGGRGANVLTF.

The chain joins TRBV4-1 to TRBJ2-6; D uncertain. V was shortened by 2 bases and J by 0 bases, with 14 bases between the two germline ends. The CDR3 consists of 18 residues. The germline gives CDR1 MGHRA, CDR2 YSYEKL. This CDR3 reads CASSQPRVGFSGANVLTF. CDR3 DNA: TGCGCCAGCAGCCAACCCCGGGTAGGATTCTCTGGGGCCAACGTCCTGACTTTC.

The CDR3 sequence: CSARRQGQETQYF. As DNA, the CDR3 is TGCAGTGCTAGACGACAGGGCCAAGAGACCCAGTACTTC. The chain couples TRBV20-1 to TRBJ2-5, with TRBD1 identical over 7 bases. V shed 2 bases and J 1 base; nucleotides not matched to a gene: 1. CDR1 and CDR2 (germline): DFQATT, SNEGSKA (reference sequence). The CDR3 contains 13 residues.

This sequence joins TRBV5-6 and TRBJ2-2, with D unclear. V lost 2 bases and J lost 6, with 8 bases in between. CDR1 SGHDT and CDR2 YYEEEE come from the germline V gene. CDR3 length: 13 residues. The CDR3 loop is CASSFIGAGELFF. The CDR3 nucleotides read TGTGCCAGCAGCTTCATCGGCGCCGGGGAGCTGTTTTTT.